These 9 T cell receptor beta chains originate from one sample sequenced in a study of regulatory T cells in long-lasting Graves disease. The time point: newly diagnosed GD, antithyroid drugs for less than 3 months. The authors made the TCR library using RNA they extracted from PBMCs. Building the TCR beta libraries relied on iRepertoire HTBI primers, and CDR3 regions underwent Arm-PCR. TCRdb analysed the multiplex PCR reads with MiXCR anew, one entry per CDR3 protein. Here the sample spans about 540,000 distinct CDR3 sequences, about 13% being singletons. These records were also assigned to another study, of T cells in Graves' hyperthyroidism and ophthalmopathy.

This sample comprised peripheral blood mononuclear cells (PBMCs), obtained at new diagnosis, from a patient treated with antithyroid drugs. The origin of the receptors is a man aged 25 to 45 with Graves disease.

This clonotype was recorded at least ten times. This sequence joins TRBV3-1 and TRBJ1-6; no firm D call. The CDR3 is 15 residues long. V was trimmed by 4 bases and J by 10 bases, leaving 17 bases between them. Per the germline V gene, CDR1 is LGHDT and CDR2 is YNNKEL (reference sequence). Here the CDR3 DNA reads TGTGCCAGCAGCCTCGACCTCATCCCGCGCTCACCCCTCCACTTT. This sequence encodes CASSLDLIPRSPLHF.

The J gene is TRBJ1-5, the V gene TRBV7-3; D unresolved. The V end lost 5 bases, the J end lost 7 bases, and 12 bases lay between the germline ends. CDR3 length: 13 amino acids. From germline, CDR1 is SGHTA and CDR2 FQGTGA. CDR3 DNA sequence: TGTGCCAGCAGCCTCTCGCCGGGGCAGCCCCAGCATTTT. Translation: CASSLSPGQPQHF.

This chain links TRBV27 with TRBJ2-6, with D tentatively TRBD1 (6 bases). Trimming removed 7 bases from V and 0 bases from J, with 13 bases in between. This CDR3 is built from 16 residues. The germline V gene has CDR1 MNHEY and CDR2 SMNVEV (reference sequence). CDR3 nucleotide sequence: TGTGCCAGCATGACAGGTATATCCTCTGGGGCCAACGTCCTGACTTTC. It translates to CASMTGISSGANVLTF.

This clonotype was observed at least ten times. The V call is TRBV10-2, the J call TRBJ2-5; 12 nucleotides match TRBD2. This CDR3 has 14 residues. J gave up 5 bases and V 7 bases, and 5 bases lay outside the gene matches. Germline V gives CDR1 WSHSY, CDR2 SAAADI. CDR3 nucleotides: TGCGCCAGCACCCGACTAGCGGGAGCGGAGACCCAGTACTTC. Protein: CASTRLAGAETQYF.

This clonotype has just a few counts. V gene TRBV4-1 combines with J gene TRBJ1-2; TRBD1 might be the D (5 bases). The germline gives CDR1 MGHRA, CDR2 YSYEKL. V was cut by 0 bases and J by 3 bases, with 11 bases left in between. The CDR3 has 15 residues. CDR3 residues: CASSQEGGSDYGYTF. As DNA, the CDR3 is TGCGCCAGCAGCCAAGAGGGGGGATCGGACTATGGCTACACCTTC.

J is TRBJ2-1 and V is TRBV27; TRBD1 matches at 9 bases. CDR3 length equals 15 residues. Germline-derived CDR1 and CDR2 are MNHEY and SMNVEV (reference sequence). V gave up 5 bases and J gave up 8 bases; unmatched junction bases: 10. The CDR3 DNA reads TGTGCCAGCAGTCGCGCGGGACAGGGTATCTATGAGCAGTTCTTC. Amino acids: CASSRAGQGIYEQFF.

V usage is TRBV5-5 and J usage is TRBJ2-7, with 7 bases lining up with TRBD1. The CDR3 loop spans 14 amino acids. V was clipped by 0 bases and J by 6 bases; unmatched bases: 6. Germline V gene lookup returns CDR1 SGHKS and CDR2 YYEKEE (reference sequence). This chain's CDR3 is CASSLVTGYSEQYF. For the CDR3, the DNA is TGTGCCAGCAGCTTGGTGACAGGGTATTCCGAGCAGTACTTC.

The rearrangement links TRBV6-5 to TRBJ1-1; possibly TRBD1 for D (5 bases). Trimming removed 0 bases from V and 2 bases from J, with 13 bases in between. Germline values: CDR1 MNHEY, CDR2 SVGAGI. The CDR3 is made up of 16 amino acids. CDR3 sequence reads: CASSYSTGRVNTEAFF. CDR3 in DNA: TGTGCCAGCAGTTACTCGACGGGCAGGGTCAACACTGAAGCTTTCTTT.

The chain uses TRBV11-3 and TRBJ2-2, with TRBD1 matching 11 bases. The J segment lost 1 base and the V segment lost 5 bases, leaving 6 bases of the junction unmatched. Per the germline V gene, CDR1 is SGHNT and CDR2 is YENEEA. CDR3 length equals 17 residues. The CDR3 loop is CASSPGQGVMNTGELFF. The CDR3 DNA reads TGTGCCAGCAGCCCGGGACAGGGGGTCATGAACACCGGGGAGCTGTTTTTT.